This is a list of T cell receptor beta chains from one sample in a study of cytomegalovirus exposure and HLA in healthy donors. The method was immunoSEQ multiplex PCR; TCRdb's version includes in-frame clones alone and lacks a portion of them. In the table there are about 150,000 clones, 70% to 80% of which are singletons. The specimen sequenced was PBMCs. The source of these receptors is a man under 40 in good health and CMV-seronegative. The CDR3 runs from the conserved cysteine through the conserved F or W. D genes are given only for firm matches. The size entry is marked missing in some rows and otherwise reads once, few, many or a size class.

cdr3_aa	cdr3_nt	v_call	j_call	d_call	clone_size
CASSYRGAKNIQYF	TGTGCCAGCAGCTACAGGGGTGCCAAAAACATTCAGTACTTC	TRBV5-4	TRBJ2-4	TRBD1	-
CASSDIASAGEQYF	TGTGCCAGCAGCGATATAGCTAGCGCTGGCGAGCAGTACTTC	TRBV9	TRBJ2-7	-	-
CASSPGGSNQPQHF	TGTGCCAGCAGCCCAGGGGGAAGCAATCAGCCCCAGCATTTT	TRBV9	TRBJ1-5	TRBD1	-
CASSLTGTVNTEAFF	TGTGCCAGCTCACTAACCGGGACAGTAAACACTGAAGCTTTCTTT	TRBV18	TRBJ1-1	TRBD1	-
CATSRDPDSINEKLFF	TGTGCCACCAGCAGAGATCCTGACAGTATTAATGAAAAACTGTTTTTT	TRBV15	TRBJ1-4	-	-
CASSSGTGVVGELFF	TGTGCCAGCAGCTCCGGGACAGGGGTGGTCGGGGAGCTGTTTTTT	TRBV7-6	TRBJ2-2	TRBD1	-
CASRLGGGSYEQYF	TGTGCCAGCAGACTGGGGGGGGGCTCCTACGAGCAGTACTTC	TRBV27	TRBJ2-7	TRBD2	-
CASSTRDSTDTQYF	TGTGCCAGCAGTACCCGGGATAGCACAGATACGCAGTATTTT	TRBV6-6	TRBJ2-3	-	-
CASSIGVVSSRYNEQFF	TGTGCCAGTAGTATAGGGGTAGTGTCTAGCAGATACAATGAGCAGTTCTTC	TRBV19	TRBJ2-1	-	-
CASSPHREASEAFF	TGTGCCAGTAGTCCTCACAGGGAAGCAAGTGAAGCTTTCTTT	TRBV19	TRBJ1-1	-	-
CASRIAGVDTQYF	TGTGCCAGCAGGATAGCGGGAGTAGATACGCAGTATTTT	TRBV4-2	TRBJ2-3	TRBD2	-
CATFLYRGGLGYEQYF	TGTGCCACCTTCCTTTACAGGGGGGGTCTCGGGTACGAGCAGTACTTC	TRBV14	TRBJ2-7	-	-
CASRPDRVALYGYTF	TGTGCCAGCAGACCGGACAGGGTGGCTCTCTATGGCTACACCTTC	TRBV5-5	TRBJ1-2	TRBD1	-
CASSPREGPFSGNTIYF	TGTGCCAGCTCACCTCGGGAGGGACCATTCTCTGGAAACACCATATATTTT	TRBV18	TRBJ1-3	-	-
CATSSAAQETQYF	TGTGCCACCAGCAGTGCGGCCCAAGAGACCCAGTACTTC	TRBV15	TRBJ2-5	-	once
CASSQGLADNTGELFF	TGTGCCAGCAGCCAAGGCCTAGCGGATAACACCGGGGAGCTGTTTTTT	TRBV4-2	TRBJ2-2	TRBD2	few
CASSPGLSEKLFF	TGCGCCAGCAGCCCTGGGCTCAGCGAAAAACTGTTTTTT	TRBV10-2	TRBJ1-4	-	-
CASSEGPGPYEQYF	TGTGCCAGCAGTGAGGGGCCAGGGCCCTACGAGCAGTACTTC	TRBV2	TRBJ2-7	-	-
CASSEQAFNYGYTF	TGTGCCAGCAGTGAACAGGCCTTTAACTATGGCTACACCTTC	TRBV2	TRBJ1-2	-	-
CASSFGGSSGSEQYF	TGTGCCAGCAGCTTTGGCGGGAGTAGCGGGAGCGAGCAGTACTTC	TRBV7-9	TRBJ2-7	TRBD2	few
CAAGISGANVLTF	TGTGCCGCCGGTATCTCTGGGGCCAACGTCCTGACTTTC	TRBV30	TRBJ2-6	-	few